These 2 T cell receptor beta chains came from one sample sequenced in a study of graft-versus-host responses after intestinal transplantation (dated by TCRdb to the early 2020s). The time point label corresponds to: cells obtained before transplantation from donor or recipient. These TCRs are of unknown antigen specificity. The library was prepared using the immunoSEQ multiplex PCR assay. Here the immuneACCESS table is served through TCRdb, limited to in-frame sequences with V and J called. Missing clones are a known gap in these copies; in checked studies unresolved V genes cover under half, and the rest lacks a known reason. Recorded for this sample are just over 85,000 clones; under 95% of them occurred a single time. Roughly 0.36% of the sample is taken by the ten largest. The starting material was unstimulated CD8+ T cells sorted from spleen or lymph node cells, obtained before transplant. Every receptor here comes from a human donor who was the organ donor for an intestinal transplant.

The chain employs TRBV10-3 and TRBJ2-1; 7 positions match TRBD1. This CDR3 has 14 amino acids. CDR1 and CDR2 (germline): ENHRY, SYGVKD. Unmatched junction bases numbered 6, after V lost 5 bases and J lost 5 bases. The CDR3 DNA reads as TGTGCCATCAGTCGTCACAGGGGAAACAATGAGCAGTTCTTC. This gives the protein CAISRHRGNNEQFF.

This clone occurred once. This rearrangement joins TRBV4-1 to TRBJ1-2, with TRBD1 as a possible D gene (6 bases). This CDR3 has 16 amino acids. Germline CDR1 MGHRA, CDR2 YSYEKL. Trimming left V 0 bases short and J 2 bases short, with 13 bases between. Here the CDR3 reads CASSQEPRGQNYGYTF. CDR3 nucleotide sequence: TGCGCCAGCAGCCAAGAGCCCAGGGGCCAGAACTATGGCTACACCTTC.